This TCR beta chain was found in a study of response to subunit inactivated influenza vaccine. Findings and limits, study-wide: Only a handful of new T cells, the authors suggested, are recruited with each seasonal influenza vaccination.

TCRdb re-called the RT-PCR reads with MiXCR, one entry per CDR3 protein. This table has 290,000 or so distinct CDR3 sequences, 20% to 25% appearing once. CDR1 is SGHVS, CDR2 FQNEAQ, per germline. With 6 bases clipped from V and 4 bases from J, the junction kept 6 bases outside the gene matches. The CDR3 has 14 amino acids. This clonotype was counted between two and nine times. The antigen is unknown. The source of this sequence is a man between 50 and 70 years old who received an inactivated influenza vaccine. This specimen consisted of PBMCs from blood, obtained about 20 months after vaccination. V and J are TRBV7-8 and TRBJ2-1; 7 bases line up with TRBD2. The CDR3 nucleotides read TGTGCCAGCAGGCCTAGCGGAAGTTACAATGAGCAGTTCTTC. Its translation is CASRPSGSYNEQFF.